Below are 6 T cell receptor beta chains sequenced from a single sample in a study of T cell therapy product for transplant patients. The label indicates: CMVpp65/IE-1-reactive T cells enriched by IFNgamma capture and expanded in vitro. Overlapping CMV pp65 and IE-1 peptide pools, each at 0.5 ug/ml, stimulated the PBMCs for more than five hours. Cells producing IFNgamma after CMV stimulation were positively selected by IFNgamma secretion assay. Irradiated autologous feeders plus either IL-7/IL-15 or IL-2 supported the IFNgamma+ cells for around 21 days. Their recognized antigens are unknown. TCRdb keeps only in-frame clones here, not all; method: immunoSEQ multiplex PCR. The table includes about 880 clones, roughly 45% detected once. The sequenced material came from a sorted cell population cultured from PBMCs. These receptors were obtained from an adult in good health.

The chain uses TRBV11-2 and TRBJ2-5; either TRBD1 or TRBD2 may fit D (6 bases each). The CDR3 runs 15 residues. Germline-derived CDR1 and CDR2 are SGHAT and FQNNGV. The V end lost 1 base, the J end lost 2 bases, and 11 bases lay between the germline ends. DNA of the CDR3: TGTGCCAGCAGCTTAGGAGGGGGGTCTCAAGAGACCCAGTACTTC. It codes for CASSLGGGSQETQYF. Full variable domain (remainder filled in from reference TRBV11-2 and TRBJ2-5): EAGVAQSPRYKIIEKRQSVAFWCNPISGHATLYWYQQILGQGPKLLIQFQNNGVVDDSQLPKDRFSAERLKGVDSTLKIQPAKLEDSAVYLCASSLGGGSQETQYFGPGTRLLVL.

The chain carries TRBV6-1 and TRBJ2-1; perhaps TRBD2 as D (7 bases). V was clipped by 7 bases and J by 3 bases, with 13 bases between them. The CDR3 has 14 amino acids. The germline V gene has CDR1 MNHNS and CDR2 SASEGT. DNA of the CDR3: TGTGCCAGCACCGAAGGGGGGGACTACAATGAGCAGTTCTTC. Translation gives CASTEGGDYNEQFF.

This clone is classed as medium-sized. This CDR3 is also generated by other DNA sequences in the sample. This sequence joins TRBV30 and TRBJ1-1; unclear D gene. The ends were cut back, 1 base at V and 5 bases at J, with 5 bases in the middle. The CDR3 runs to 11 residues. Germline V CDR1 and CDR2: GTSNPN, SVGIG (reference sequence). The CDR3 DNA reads TGTGCCTGGAGTGCTCAAACTGAAGCTTTCTTT. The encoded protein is CAWSAQTEAFF. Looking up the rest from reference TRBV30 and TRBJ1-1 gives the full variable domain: SQTIHQWPATLVQPVGSPLSLECTVEGTSNPNLYWYRQAAGRGLQLLFYSVGIGQISSEVPQNLSASRPQDRQFILSSKKLLLSDSGFYLCAWSAQTEAFFGQGTRLTVV.

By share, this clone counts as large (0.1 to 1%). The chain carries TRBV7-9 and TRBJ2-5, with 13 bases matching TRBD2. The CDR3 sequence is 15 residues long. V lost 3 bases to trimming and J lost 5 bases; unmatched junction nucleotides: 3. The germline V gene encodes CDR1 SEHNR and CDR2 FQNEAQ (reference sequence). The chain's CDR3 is CASSLGLAGLETQYF. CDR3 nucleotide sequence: TGTGCCAGCAGCTTGGGACTAGCGGGGTTGGAGACCCAGTACTTC.

The CDR3 sequence: CASRSQEWMDGYTF. The CDR3 DNA reads as TGTGCCAGCAGATCCCAGGAGTGGATGGATGGCTACACCTTC. The chain recombines TRBV2 with TRBJ1-2; D unclear. CDR1 SNHLY and CDR2 FYNNEI come from the germline V gene. This CDR3 is built from 14 residues. V was pared by 6 bases and J by 6 bases, with 17 bases between.

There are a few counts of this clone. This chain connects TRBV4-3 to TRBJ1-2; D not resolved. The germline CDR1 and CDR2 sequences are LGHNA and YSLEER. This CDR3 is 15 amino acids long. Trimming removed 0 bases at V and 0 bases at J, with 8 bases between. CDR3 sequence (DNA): TGCGCCAGCAGCCAAGATCTTACGGCTAACTATGGCTACACCTTC. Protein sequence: CASSQDLTANYGYTF.